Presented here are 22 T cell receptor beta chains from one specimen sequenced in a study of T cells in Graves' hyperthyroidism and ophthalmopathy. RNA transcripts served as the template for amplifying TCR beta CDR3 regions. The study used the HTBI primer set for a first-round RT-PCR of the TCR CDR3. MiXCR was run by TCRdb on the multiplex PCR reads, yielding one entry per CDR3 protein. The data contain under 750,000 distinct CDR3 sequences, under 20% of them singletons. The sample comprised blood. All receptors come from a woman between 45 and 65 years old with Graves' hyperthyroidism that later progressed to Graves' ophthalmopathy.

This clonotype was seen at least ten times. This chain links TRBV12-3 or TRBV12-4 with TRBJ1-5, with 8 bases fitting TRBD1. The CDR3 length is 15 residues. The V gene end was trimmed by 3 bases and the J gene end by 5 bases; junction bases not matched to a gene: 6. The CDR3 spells CASSFPTGDDQPQHF. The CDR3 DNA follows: TGTGCCAGCAGTTTCCCGACAGGGGATGATCAGCCCCAGCATTTT.

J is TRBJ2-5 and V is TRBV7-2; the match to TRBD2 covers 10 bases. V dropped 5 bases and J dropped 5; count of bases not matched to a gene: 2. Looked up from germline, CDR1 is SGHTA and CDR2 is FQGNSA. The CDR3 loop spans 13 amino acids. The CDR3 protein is CASSASGSETQYF. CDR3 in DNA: TGTGCCAGCAGCGCTAGCGGGAGTGAGACCCAGTACTTC. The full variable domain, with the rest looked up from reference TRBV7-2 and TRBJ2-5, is GAGVSQSPSNKVTEKGKDVELRCDPISGHTALYWYRQSLGQGLEFLIYFQGNSAPDKSGLPSDRFSAERTGGSVSTLTIQRTQQEDSAVYLCASSASGSETQYFGPGTRLLVL.

The CDR3 nucleotides are TGCAGCTTAATCCCGGACAGGGACAACTATGGCTACACCTTC. Protein sequence: CSLIPDRDNYGYTF. This chain connects TRBV29-1 to TRBJ1-2, with 8 bases matching TRBD1. The germline gives CDR1 SQVTM, CDR2 ANQGSEA. The CDR3 has 14 residues. The V and J ends lost 8 bases and 2 bases, in that order; junction bases with no gene match: 10.

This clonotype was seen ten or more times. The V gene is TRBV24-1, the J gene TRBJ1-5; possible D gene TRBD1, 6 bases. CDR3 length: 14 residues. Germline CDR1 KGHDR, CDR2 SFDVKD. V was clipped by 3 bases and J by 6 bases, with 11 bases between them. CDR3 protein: CATSDPGASQPQHF. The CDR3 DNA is TGTGCCACCAGTGATCCAGGGGCGAGTCAGCCCCAGCATTTT.

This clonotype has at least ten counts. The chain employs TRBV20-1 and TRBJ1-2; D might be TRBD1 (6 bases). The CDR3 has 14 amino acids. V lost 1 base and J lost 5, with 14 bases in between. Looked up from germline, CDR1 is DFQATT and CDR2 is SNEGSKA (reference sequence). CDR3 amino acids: CSARGRGASYGYTF. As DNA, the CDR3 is TGCAGTGCTAGAGGAAGGGGGGCCTCTTATGGCTACACCTTC.

The CDR3 DNA follows: TGTGCCACCAGTGATACGACAGGGCCCGATCAGCCCCAGCATTTT. This encodes CATSDTTGPDQPQHF. The V and J genes are TRBV24-1 and TRBJ1-5, with 7 nucleotides matching TRBD1. Germline V CDR1 and CDR2: KGHDR, SFDVKD. The CDR3 is 15 residues long. With V trimmed by 3 bases and J by 5 bases, 6 bases remained unmatched.

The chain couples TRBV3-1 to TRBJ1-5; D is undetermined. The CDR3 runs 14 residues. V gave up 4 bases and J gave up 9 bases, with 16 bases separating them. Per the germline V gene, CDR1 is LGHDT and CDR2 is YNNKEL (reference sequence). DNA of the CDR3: TGTGCCAGCAGCCCCCGAGGCGAACTGGGGCCCCAGCATTTT. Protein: CASSPRGELGPQHF.

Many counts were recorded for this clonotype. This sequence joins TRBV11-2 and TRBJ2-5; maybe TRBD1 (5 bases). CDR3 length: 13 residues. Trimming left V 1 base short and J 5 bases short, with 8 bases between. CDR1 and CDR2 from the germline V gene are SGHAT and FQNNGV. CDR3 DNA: TGTGCCAGCAGCTTAGTCAGGGCCGAGACCCAGTACTTC. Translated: CASSLVRAETQYF.

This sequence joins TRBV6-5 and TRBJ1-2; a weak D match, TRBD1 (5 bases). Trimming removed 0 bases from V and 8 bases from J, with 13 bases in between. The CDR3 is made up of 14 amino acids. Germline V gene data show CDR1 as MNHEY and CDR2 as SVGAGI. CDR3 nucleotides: TGTGCCAGCAGTTACTCTCAGGGAATCGGAGGCTACACCTTC. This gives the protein CASSYSQGIGGYTF.

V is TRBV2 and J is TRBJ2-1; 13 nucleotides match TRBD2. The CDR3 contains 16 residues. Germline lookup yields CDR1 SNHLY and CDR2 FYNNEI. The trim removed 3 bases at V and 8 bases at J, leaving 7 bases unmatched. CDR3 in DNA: TGTGCCAGCAGTGATAGACTAGCGGGGGGCCTCCATGAGCAGTTCTTC. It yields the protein CASSDRLAGGLHEQFF. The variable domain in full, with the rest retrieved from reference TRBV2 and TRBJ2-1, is EPEVTQTPSHQVTQMGQEVILRCVPISNHLYFYWYRQILGQKVEFLVSFYNNEISEKSEIFDDQFSVERPDGSNFTLKIRSTKLEDSAMYFCASSDRLAGGLHEQFFGPGTRLTVL.

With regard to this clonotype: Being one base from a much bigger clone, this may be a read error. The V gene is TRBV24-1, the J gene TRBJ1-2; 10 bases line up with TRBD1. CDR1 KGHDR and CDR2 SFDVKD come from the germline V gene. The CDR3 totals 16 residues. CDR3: CATSDSRRDRGYGHTF. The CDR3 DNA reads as TGTGCCACCAGTGATTCGCGCCGGGACAGGGGCTATGGCCACACCTTC.

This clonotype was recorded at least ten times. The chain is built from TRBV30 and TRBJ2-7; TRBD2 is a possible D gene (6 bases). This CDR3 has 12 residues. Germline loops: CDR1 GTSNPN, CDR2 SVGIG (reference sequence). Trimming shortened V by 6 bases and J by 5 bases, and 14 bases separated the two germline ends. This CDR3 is CACRGFGHEQYF. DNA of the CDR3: TGTGCCTGCCGGGGGTTTGGCCACGAGCAGTACTTC. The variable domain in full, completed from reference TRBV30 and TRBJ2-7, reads SQTIHQWPATLVQPVGSPLSLECTVEGTSNPNLYWYRQAAGRGLQLLFYSVGIGQISSEVPQNLSASRPQDRQFILSSKKLLLSDSGFYLCACRGFGHEQYFGPGTRLTVT.

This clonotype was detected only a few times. As DNA, the CDR3 is TGTGCCAGCAGCCTCAGGGGCCCCGGGAAAGATACGCAGTATTTT. Encoded protein: CASSLRGPGKDTQYF. The rearrangement links TRBV6-1 to TRBJ2-3; the D gene is possibly TRBD1 (6 bases). The germline gives CDR1 MNHNS, CDR2 SASEGT. Between the trimmed V and J ends, which lost 6 bases and 5 bases, there was a span of 18 bases. The CDR3 is 15 residues long.

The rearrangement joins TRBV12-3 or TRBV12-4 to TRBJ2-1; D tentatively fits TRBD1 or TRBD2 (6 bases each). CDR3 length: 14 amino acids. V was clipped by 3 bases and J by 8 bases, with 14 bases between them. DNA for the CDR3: TGTGCCAGCAGTTTTGGGGGGCCTCTCTATGAGCAGTTCTTC. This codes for CASSFGGPLYEQFF.

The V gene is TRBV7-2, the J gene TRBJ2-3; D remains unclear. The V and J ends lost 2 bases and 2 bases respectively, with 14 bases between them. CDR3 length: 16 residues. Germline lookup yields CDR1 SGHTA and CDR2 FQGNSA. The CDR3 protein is CASSLMIRVPTDTQYF. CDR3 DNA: TGTGCCAGCAGCTTAATGATTCGGGTTCCCACAGATACGCAGTATTTT.

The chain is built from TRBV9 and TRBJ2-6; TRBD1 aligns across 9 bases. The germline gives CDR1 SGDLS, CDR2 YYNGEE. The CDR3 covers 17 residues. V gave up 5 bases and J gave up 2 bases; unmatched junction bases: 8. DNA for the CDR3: TGTGCCAGCAGTGCCAACAGGGGGCTTCCTGGGGCCAACGTCCTGACTTTC. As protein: CASSANRGLPGANVLTF.

The CDR3 is CSGVKGPTNTEAFF. In nucleotides, the CDR3 is TGCAGCGGAGTCAAGGGACCGACGAACACTGAAGCTTTCTTT. The V and J genes are TRBV29-1 and TRBJ1-1, with TRBD1 as a possible D gene (5 bases). The V gene lost 7 bases and the J gene lost 1 base, with 16 bases spanning the gap. The CDR3 loop spans 14 amino acids. Germline V lookup: CDR1 SQVTM, CDR2 ANQGSEA.

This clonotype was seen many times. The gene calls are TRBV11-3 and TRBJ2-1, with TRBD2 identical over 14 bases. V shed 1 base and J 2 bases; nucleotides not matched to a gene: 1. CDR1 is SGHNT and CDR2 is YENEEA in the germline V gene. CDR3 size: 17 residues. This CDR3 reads CASSLGLAGGPYNEQFF. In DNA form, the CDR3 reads TGTGCCAGCAGCTTAGGACTAGCGGGGGGGCCCTACAATGAGCAGTTCTTC.

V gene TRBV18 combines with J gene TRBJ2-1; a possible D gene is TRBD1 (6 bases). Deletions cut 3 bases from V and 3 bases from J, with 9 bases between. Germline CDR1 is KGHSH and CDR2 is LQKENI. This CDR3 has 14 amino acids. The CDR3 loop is CASSPEGVYNEQFF. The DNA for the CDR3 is TGTGCCAGCTCACCCGAGGGGGTCTACAATGAGCAGTTCTTC.

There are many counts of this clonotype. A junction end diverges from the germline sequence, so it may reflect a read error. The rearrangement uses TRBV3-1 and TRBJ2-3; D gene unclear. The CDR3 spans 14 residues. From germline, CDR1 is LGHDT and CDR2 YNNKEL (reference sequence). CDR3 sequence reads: CASSQGLVTDTQCF. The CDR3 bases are TGTGCCAGCAGCCAAGGACTTGTCACAGATACGCAGTGTTTT.

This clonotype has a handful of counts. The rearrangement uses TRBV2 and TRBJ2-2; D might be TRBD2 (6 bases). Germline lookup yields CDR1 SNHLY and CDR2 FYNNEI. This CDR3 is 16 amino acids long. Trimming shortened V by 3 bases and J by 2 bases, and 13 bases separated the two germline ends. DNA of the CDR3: TGTGCCAGCAGTGAGGGTTGGGGGGTCAACACCGGGGAGCTGTTTTTT. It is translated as CASSEGWGVNTGELFF.

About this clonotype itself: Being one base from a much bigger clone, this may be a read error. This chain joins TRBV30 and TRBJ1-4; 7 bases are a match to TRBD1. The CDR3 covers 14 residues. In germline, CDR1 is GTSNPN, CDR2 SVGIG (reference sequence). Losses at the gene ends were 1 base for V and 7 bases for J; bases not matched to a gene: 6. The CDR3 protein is CAWSGGRGSEKLFF. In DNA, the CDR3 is TGTGCCTGGAGTGGCGGCAGGGGGTCTGAAAAACTGTTTTTT.